These 10 T cell receptor beta chains originate from one sample sequenced in a study of blood T cell repertoires in COVID-19. The repertoire was sequenced with immunoSEQ multiplex PCR; TCRdb's copy has only in-frame clones and lacks some. Altogether 200,000 to 300,000 clones are present, around 80% being singletons, with the ten largest covering 4% to 5%. The specimen sequenced was peripheral blood. The receptor set was obtained from a man aged 60 to 69 with acute or convalescent COVID-19.

The chain's CDR3 is CASSPVAGGASHEQYF. Here the CDR3 DNA reads TGTGCCAGCTCACCAGTGGCAGGGGGCGCTTCCCACGAGCAGTACTTC. The chain joins TRBV18 to TRBJ2-7; 8 bases line up with TRBD1. The germline V gene has CDR1 KGHSH and CDR2 LQKENI. The CDR3 length is 16 residues. Trimming cost V 2 bases and J 5 bases; bases outside gene matches: 11.

This chain connects TRBV19 to TRBJ1-6; 8 bases are shared with TRBD1. There are 15 residues in the CDR3. Germline lookup yields CDR1 LNHDA and CDR2 SQIVND (reference sequence). Trimming took 6 bases from V and 7 from J; bases not matched to a gene: 8. The CDR3 DNA reads as TGTGCCAGTAGGACGACAGGGGCGCTGAATTCACCCCTCCACTTT. Residues: CASRTTGALNSPLHF.

The chain uses TRBV2 and TRBJ2-1; 8 positions agree with TRBD2. Per germline, CDR1 SNHLY and CDR2 FYNNEI. V was pared by 6 bases and J by 8 bases, with 9 bases of the junction left unmatched. This CDR3 has 14 amino acids. CDR3 amino acids: CASRQGGGPDEQFF. CDR3 bases: TGTGCCAGCAGACAGGGCGGGGGGCCCGATGAGCAGTTCTTC.

This chain links TRBV4-3 with TRBJ2-1, with TRBD2 identical over 14 bases. Germline values: CDR1 LGHNA, CDR2 YSLEER. V shed 4 bases, J shed 8 bases, and the junction held 10 bases outside the gene matches. CDR3 length equals 17 residues. DNA of the CDR3: TGCGCCAGCAGCCTAGAGTTGGGGACTAGCGGGAGCTATGAGCAGTTCTTC. This codes for CASSLELGTSGSYEQFF.

The chain uses TRBV3-1 (or the pseudogene TRBV3-2) and TRBJ2-2, with a tentative D call TRBD2 (5 bases). V shed 4 bases and J shed 1 base, with 13 bases lying between them. The CDR3 is 16 residues long. Germline CDR1 and CDR2: LGHDT and YNNKEL (reference sequence). CDR3 in DNA: TGTGCCAGCAGCCCCGCGGGCCCGGTGAACACCGGGGAGCTGTTTTTT. Translated, it gives CASSPAGPVNTGELFF.

Only one count was recorded for this clone. This sequence joins TRBV27 and TRBJ2-7; D possibly corresponds to TRBD2 (5 bases). V gave up 5 bases and J gave up 4 bases, with 9 bases separating them. The V gene's germline CDR1 is MNHEY and CDR2 SMNVEV (reference sequence). This CDR3 is built from 12 residues. DNA for the CDR3: TGTGCCAGCAGTCCGTCGGGGTACGAGCAGTACTTC. Residues: CASSPSGYEQYF.

V and J are TRBV10-3 and TRBJ2-2, with D possibly matching TRBD1 (5 bases). The CDR3 loop spans 15 amino acids. V was clipped by 6 bases and J by 6 bases, with 17 bases between them. Germline CDR1 and CDR2: ENHRY and SYGVKD. The DNA of the CDR3 is TGTGCCATCAGCACCCAGCAGGGTTTGGCCGGGGAGCTGTTTTTT. This sequence encodes CAISTQQGLAGELFF.

The chain uses TRBV5-4 and TRBJ2-7; 7 positions match TRBD2. CDR3 length: 16 amino acids. Losses at the gene ends were 5 bases for V and 0 bases for J; bases not matched to a gene: 11. Germline assignment: CDR1 SGHNT and CDR2 YYREEE (reference sequence). CDR3 protein: CASRPGGSAISYEQYF. The DNA for the CDR3 is TGTGCCAGCAGACCGGGGGGAAGCGCTATCTCCTACGAGCAGTACTTC.

Only a few counts were recorded for this clone. This CDR3 is CASSPHRGEAFF. Written as DNA, the CDR3 is TGTGCCAGCAGCCCCCATAGGGGTGAAGCTTTCTTT. V usage is TRBV9 and J usage is TRBJ1-1; maybe TRBD1 (5 bases). CDR1 SGDLS and CDR2 YYNGEE come from the germline V gene. The V end lost 4 bases, the J end lost 7 bases, and 11 bases lay between the germline ends. CDR3 size: 12 residues.

This rearrangement joins TRBV5-8 to TRBJ2-3; D is ambiguous. Per the germline V gene, CDR1 is SGHTS and CDR2 is YDEGEE. The CDR3 length is 12 residues. The V gene lost 5 bases and the J gene lost 4 bases, with 8 bases spanning the gap. The CDR3 sequence: CASSIVADTQYF. The CDR3 DNA reads TGTGCCAGCAGTATAGTCGCAGATACGCAGTATTTT. Full variable domain (rest looked up from reference TRBV5-8 and TRBJ2-3): EAGVTQSPTHLIKTRGQQATLRCSPISGHTSVYWYQQALGLGLQFLLWYDEGEERNRGNFPPRFSGRQFPNYSSELNVNALELEDSALYLCASSIVADTQYFGPGTRLTVL.